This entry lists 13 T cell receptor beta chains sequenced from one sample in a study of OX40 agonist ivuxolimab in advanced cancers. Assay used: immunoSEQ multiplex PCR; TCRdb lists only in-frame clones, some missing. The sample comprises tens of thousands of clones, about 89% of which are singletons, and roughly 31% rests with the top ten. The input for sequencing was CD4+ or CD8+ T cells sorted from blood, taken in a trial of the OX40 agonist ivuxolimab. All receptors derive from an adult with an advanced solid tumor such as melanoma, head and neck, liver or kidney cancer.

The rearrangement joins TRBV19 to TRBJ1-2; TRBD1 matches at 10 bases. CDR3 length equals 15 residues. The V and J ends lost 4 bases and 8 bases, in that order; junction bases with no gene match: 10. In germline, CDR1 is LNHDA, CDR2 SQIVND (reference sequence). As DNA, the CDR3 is TGTGCCAGTAGTAGTCACGCGGGACAGGGGATGGGCTACACCTTC. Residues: CASSSHAGQGMGYTF.

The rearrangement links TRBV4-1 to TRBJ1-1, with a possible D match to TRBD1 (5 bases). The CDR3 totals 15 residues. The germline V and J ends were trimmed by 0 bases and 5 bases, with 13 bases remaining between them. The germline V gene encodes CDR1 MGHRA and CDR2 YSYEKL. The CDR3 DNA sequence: TGCGCCAGCAGCCAAGATGGCGGGACGGGGACTGAAGCTTTCTTT. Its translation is CASSQDGGTGTEAFF.

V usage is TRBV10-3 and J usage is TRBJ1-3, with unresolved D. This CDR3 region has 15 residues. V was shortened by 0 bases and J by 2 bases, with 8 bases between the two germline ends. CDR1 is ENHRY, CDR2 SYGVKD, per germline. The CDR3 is CAISESAGAGNTIYF. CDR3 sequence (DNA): TGTGCCATCAGTGAGTCGGCGGGAGCTGGAAACACCATATATTTT.

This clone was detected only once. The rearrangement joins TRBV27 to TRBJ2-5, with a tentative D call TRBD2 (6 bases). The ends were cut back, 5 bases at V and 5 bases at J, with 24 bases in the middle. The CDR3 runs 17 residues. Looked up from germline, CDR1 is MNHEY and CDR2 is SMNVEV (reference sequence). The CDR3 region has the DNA TGTGCCAGCAGTCCAACCCCGGGAGTTGGGTATGGGGAGACCCAGTACTTC. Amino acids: CASSPTPGVGYGETQYF.

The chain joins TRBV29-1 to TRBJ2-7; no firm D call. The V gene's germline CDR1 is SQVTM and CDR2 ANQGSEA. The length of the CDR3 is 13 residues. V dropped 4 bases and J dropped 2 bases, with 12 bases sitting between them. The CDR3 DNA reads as TGCAGCGTTGTCTCGAGTATCGCCTACGAGCAGTACTTC. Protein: CSVVSSIAYEQYF.

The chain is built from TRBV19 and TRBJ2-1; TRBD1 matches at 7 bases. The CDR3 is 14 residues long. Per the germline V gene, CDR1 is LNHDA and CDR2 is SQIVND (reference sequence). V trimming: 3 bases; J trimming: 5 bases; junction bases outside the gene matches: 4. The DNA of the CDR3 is TGTGCCAGTAGTATGGGACAGAATAACAATGAGCAGTTCTTC. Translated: CASSMGQNNNEQFF.

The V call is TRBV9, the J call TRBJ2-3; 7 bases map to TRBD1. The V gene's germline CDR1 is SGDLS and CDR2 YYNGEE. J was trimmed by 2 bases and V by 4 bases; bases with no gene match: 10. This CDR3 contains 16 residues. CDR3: CASSPRGGLDTDTQYF. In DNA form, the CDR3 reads TGTGCCAGCAGCCCCCGAGGGGGCCTGGACACAGATACGCAGTATTTT.

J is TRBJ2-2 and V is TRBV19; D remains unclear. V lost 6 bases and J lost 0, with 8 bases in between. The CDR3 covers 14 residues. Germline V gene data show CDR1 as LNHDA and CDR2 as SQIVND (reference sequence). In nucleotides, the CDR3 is TGTGCCAGTAGCACAGATACGAACACCGGGGAGCTGTTTTTT. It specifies CASSTDTNTGELFF.

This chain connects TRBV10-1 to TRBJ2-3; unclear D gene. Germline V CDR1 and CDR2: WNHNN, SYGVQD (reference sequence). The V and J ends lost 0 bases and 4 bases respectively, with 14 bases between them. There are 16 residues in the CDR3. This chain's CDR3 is CASSESFGIVPDTQYF. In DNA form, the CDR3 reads TGCGCCAGCAGTGAGTCGTTTGGGATCGTCCCAGATACGCAGTATTTT.

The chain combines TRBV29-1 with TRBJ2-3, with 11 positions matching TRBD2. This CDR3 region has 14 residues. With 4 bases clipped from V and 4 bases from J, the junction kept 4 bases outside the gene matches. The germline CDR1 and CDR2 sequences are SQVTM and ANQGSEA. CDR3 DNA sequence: TGCAGCGTTGTACTAGCGGGAGTAGCAGATACGCAGTATTTT. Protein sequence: CSVVLAGVADTQYF.

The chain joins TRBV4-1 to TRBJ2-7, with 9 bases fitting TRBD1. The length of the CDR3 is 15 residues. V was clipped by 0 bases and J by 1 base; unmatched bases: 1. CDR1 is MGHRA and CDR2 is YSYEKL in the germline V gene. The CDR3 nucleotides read TGCGCCAGCAGCCAAGATGGGACAGGGTCCTACGAGCAGTACTTC. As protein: CASSQDGTGSYEQYF.

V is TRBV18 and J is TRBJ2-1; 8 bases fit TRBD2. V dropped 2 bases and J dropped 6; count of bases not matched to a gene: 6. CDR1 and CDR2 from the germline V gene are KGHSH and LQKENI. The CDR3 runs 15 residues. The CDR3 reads CASSPKESGSNEQFF. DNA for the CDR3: TGTGCCAGCTCACCAAAAGAAAGCGGGAGCAATGAGCAGTTCTTC.

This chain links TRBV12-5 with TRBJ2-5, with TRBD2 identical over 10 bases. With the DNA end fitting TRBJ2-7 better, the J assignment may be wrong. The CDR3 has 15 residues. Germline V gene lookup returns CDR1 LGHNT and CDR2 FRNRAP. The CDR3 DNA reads TGTGCTAGTGCCCGCCAGCGGGAGGGCCGAGGCGAGCAGTACTTC. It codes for CASARQREGRGEQYF.